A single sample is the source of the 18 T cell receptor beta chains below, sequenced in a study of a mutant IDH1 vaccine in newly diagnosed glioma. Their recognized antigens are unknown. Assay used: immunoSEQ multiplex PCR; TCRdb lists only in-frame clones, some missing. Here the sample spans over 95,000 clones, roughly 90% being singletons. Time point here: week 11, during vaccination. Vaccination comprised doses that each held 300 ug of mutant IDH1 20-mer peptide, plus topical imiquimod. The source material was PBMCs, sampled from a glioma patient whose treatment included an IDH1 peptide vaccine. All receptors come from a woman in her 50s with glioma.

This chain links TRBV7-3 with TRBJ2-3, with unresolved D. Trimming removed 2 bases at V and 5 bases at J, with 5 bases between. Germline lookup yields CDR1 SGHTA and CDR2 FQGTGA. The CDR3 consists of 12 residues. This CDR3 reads CASSLERDTQYF. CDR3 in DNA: TGTGCCAGCAGCTTAGAAAGAGATACGCAGTATTTT.

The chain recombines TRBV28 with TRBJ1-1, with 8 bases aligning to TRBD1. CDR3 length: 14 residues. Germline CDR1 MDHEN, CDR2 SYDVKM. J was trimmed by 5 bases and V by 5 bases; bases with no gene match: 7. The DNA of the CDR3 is TGTGCCAGCAGTCCACAGGGGGGGTTGACTGAAGCTTTCTTT. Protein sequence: CASSPQGGLTEAFF.

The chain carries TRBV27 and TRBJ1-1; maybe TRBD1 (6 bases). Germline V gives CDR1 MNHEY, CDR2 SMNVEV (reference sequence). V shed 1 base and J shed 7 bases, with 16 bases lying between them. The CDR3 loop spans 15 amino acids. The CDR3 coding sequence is TGTGCCAGCAGTTTATTGGGGCAGGGACACGGTGAAGCTTTCTTT. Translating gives CASSLLGQGHGEAFF.

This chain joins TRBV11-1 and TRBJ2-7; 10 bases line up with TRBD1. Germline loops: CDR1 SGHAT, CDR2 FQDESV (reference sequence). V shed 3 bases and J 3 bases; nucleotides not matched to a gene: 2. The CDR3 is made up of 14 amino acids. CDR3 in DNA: TGTGCCAGCAGCTTGGGACAGGGGCTCTACGAGCAGTACTTC. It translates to CASSLGQGLYEQYF. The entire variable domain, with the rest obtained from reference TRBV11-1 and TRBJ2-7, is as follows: EAEVAQSPRYKITEKSQAVAFWCDPISGHATLYWYRQILGQGPELLVQFQDESVVDDSQLPKDRFSAERLKGVDSTLKIQPAELGDSAMYLCASSLGQGLYEQYFGPGTRLTVT.

As DNA, the CDR3 is TGTGCCAGCAGCACGACAGGGGATAGCAATCAGCCCCAGCATTTT. It codes for CASSTTGDSNQPQHF. The chain joins TRBV28 to TRBJ1-5; 8 bases align to TRBD1. The CDR3 sequence is 15 residues long. V dropped 6 bases and J dropped 0; count of bases not matched to a gene: 4. Germline V gene sequence: CDR1 MDHEN, CDR2 SYDVKM.

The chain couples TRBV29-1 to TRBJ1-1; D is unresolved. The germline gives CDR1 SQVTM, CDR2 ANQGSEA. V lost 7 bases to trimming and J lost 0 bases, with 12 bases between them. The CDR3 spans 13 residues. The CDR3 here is CSAAEALNTEAFF. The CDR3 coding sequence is TGCAGCGCTGCTGAGGCCCTGAACACTGAAGCTTTCTTT.

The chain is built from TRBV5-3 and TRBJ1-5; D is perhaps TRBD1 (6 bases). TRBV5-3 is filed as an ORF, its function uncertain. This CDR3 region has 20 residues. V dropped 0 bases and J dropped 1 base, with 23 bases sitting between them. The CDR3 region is CARSLDPSGTSKGSNQPQHF. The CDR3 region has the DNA TGTGCCAGAAGCTTGGACCCTTCCGGGACATCAAAAGGAAGCAATCAGCCCCAGCATTTT.

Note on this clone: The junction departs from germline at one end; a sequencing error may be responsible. CDR3 in amino acids: CASRPRGGSHQPQHF. DNA for the CDR3: TGTGCCAGCAGACCTCGGGGGGGTAGCCATCAGCCCCAGCATTTT. The chain is built from TRBV7-2 and TRBJ1-5, with D perhaps TRBD1 (5 bases). The V gene's germline CDR1 is SGHTA and CDR2 FQGNSA. CDR3 length: 15 amino acids.

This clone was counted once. The CDR3 loop is CASSYEVAEEQYF. The CDR3 DNA follows: TGTGCCAGCAGTTACGAGGTAGCGGAAGAGCAGTACTTC. The V gene is TRBV6-6, the J gene TRBJ2-7; a possible D gene is TRBD2 (6 bases). This CDR3 contains 13 residues. Trimming cost V 2 bases and J 7 bases, with 12 bases left between them. Germline loops: CDR1 MNHNY, CDR2 SVGAGI (reference sequence).

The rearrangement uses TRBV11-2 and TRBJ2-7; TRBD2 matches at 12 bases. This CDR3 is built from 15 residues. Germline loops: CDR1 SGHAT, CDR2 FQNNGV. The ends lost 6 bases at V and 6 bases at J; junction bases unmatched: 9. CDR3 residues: CASRGLAGLRSEQYF. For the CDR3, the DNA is TGTGCCAGCAGAGGACTAGCGGGGCTTCGGAGCGAGCAGTACTTC. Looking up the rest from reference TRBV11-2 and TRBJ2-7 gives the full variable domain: EAGVAQSPRYKIIEKRQSVAFWCNPISGHATLYWYQQILGQGPKLLIQFQNNGVVDDSQLPKDRFSAERLKGVDSTLKIQPAKLEDSAVYLCASRGLAGLRSEQYFGPGTRLTVT.

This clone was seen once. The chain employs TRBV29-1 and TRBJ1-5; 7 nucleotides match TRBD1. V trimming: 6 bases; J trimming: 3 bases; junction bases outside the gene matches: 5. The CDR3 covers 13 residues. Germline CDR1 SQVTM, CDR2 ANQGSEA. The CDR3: CSVGTAINQPQHF. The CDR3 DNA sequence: TGCAGCGTAGGGACAGCCATCAATCAGCCCCAGCATTTT.

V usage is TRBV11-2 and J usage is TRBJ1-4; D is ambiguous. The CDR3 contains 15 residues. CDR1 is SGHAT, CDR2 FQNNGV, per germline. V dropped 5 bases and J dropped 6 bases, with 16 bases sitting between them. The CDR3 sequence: CASSPRKAGDEKLFF. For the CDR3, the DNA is TGTGCCAGCAGCCCGCGGAAGGCAGGAGATGAAAAACTGTTTTTT.

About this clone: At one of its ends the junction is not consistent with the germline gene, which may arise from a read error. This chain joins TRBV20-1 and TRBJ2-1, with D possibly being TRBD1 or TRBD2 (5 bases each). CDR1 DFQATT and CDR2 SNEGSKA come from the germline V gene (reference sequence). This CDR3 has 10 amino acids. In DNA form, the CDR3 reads TGCAGTGCTACCGGGACGTCGGCTCTCTTC. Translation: CSATGTSALF.

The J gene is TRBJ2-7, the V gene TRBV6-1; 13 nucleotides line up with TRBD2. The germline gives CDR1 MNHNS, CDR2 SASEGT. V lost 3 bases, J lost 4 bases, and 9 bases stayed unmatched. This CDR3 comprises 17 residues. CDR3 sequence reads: CASSEGLAGSGEYEQYF. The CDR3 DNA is TGTGCCAGCAGTGAGGGACTAGCGGGAAGCGGGGAATACGAGCAGTACTTC.

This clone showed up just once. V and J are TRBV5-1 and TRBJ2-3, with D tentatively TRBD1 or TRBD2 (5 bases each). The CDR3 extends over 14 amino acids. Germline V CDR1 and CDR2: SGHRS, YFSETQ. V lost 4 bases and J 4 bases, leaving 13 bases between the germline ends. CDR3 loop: CASSLPGAADTQYF. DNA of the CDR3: TGCGCCAGCAGCCTCCCCGGGGCGGCAGATACGCAGTATTTT.

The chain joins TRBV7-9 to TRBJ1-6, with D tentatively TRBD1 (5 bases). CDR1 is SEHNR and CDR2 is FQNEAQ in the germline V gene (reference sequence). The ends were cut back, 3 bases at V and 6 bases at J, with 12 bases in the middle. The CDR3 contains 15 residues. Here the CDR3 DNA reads TGTGCCAGCAGCTTGAAGGGGATAGGTAATTCACCCCTCCACTTT. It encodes CASSLKGIGNSPLHF.

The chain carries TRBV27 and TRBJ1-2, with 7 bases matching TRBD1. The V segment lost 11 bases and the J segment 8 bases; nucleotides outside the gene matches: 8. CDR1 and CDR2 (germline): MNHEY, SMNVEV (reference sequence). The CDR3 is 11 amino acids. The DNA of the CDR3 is TGTGCCGCCGGGACAGTCCTCGGCTACACCTTC. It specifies CAAGTVLGYTF.

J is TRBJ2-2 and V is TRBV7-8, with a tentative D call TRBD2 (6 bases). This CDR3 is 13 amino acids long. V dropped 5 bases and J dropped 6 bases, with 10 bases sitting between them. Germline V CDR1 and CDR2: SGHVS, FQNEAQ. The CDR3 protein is CASSPRDSGELFF. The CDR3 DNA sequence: TGTGCCAGCAGCCCTAGGGACTCCGGGGAGCTGTTTTTT. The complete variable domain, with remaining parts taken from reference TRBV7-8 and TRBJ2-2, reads GAGVSQSPRYKVAKRGQDVALRCDPISGHVSLFWYQQALGQGPEFLTYFQNEAQLDKSGLPSDRFFAERPEGSVSTLKIQRTQQEDSAVYLCASSPRDSGELFFGEGSRLTVL.